This T cell receptor (beta chain) was recorded in a study of control samples from healthy donors and cancer patients. The CDR3 extends over 16 amino acids. J gave up 6 bases and V 4 bases, and 9 bases lay outside the gene matches. Germline CDR1 is KGHDR and CDR2 is SFDVKD. The table came from immunoSEQ multiplex PCR; TCRdb's copy has only in-frame clones and leaves some out. The sample yields 100,000 or so clones, roughly 89% seen once. The source of this sequence is a man under 40 in good health. The chain employs TRBV24-1 and TRBJ2-3; TRBD2 aligns across 10 bases. The sequenced sample consisted of blood. CDR3 sequence (DNA): TGTGCCACCAGTGAGCTAGCGGGAGTGGAGCCCGATACGCAGTATTTT. This gives the protein CATSELAGVEPDTQYF.